These 20 T cell receptor beta chains were all obtained from the same sample, sequenced in a study of Graves' ophthalmopathy and Graves' hyperthyroidism. The sequenced template was RNA, covering the TCR beta CDR3 region. HTBI primers were employed in first-round RT-PCR, then a second-round multiplex PCR followed. TCRdb ran MiXCR on the multiplex PCR reads and lists one entry per CDR3 protein. The sample shows hundreds of thousands of distinct CDR3 sequences, 20% to 25% of them seen only once. Input material: peripheral blood. The receptors stem from a young woman with stable Graves' hyperthyroidism.

This clonotype showed up many times. The rearrangement joins TRBV29-1 to TRBJ2-7; TRBD2 aligns across 10 bases. V lost 3 bases, J lost 10 bases, and 9 bases stayed unmatched. CDR1 is SQVTM and CDR2 is ANQGSEA in the germline V gene. The CDR3 is 13 amino acids. CDR3 in amino acids: CSVDGAGGPAQYF. The CDR3, as DNA: TGCAGCGTTGACGGAGCGGGAGGGCCTGCTCAGTACTTC.

This clonotype was seen more than once but under ten times. The chain recombines TRBV7-2 with TRBJ2-7; 9 bases match TRBD2. Germline V gene lookup returns CDR1 SGHTA and CDR2 FQGNSA. With 4 bases clipped from V and 2 bases from J, the junction kept 6 bases outside the gene matches. CDR3 length equals 15 residues. Here the CDR3 DNA reads TGTGCCAGCAGCTCCTCTAGCGGGACCGCCTACGAGCAGTACTTC. Translated: CASSSSSGTAYEQYF.

The chain joins TRBV30 to TRBJ2-5, with D unclear. CDR3 length equals 15 residues. The ends were cut back, 0 bases at V and 5 bases at J, with 16 bases in the middle. CDR1 GTSNPN and CDR2 SVGIG come from the germline V gene (reference sequence). CDR3 DNA sequence: TGTGCCTGGAGTGTACCTGGGATTACGGCCGAGACCCAGTACTTC. Its protein product is CAWSVPGITAETQYF.

This clonotype has at least ten counts. The genes are TRBV6-4 and TRBJ1-5; D may be TRBD1 (5 bases). Germline V gives CDR1 MRHNA, CDR2 SNTAGT. With 6 bases removed from V and 4 bases from J, the gap between germline ends came to 10 bases. This CDR3 contains 13 residues. CDR3 in amino acids: CASSPGDNQPQHF. The DNA of the CDR3 is TGTGCCAGCAGCCCGGGGGATAATCAGCCCCAGCATTTT.

V gene TRBV5-1 combines with J gene TRBJ2-5; TRBD1 matches at 7 bases. Per germline, CDR1 SGHRS and CDR2 YFSETQ. The CDR3 runs 14 residues. J lost 4 bases, V lost 1 base, and 4 bases had no gene match. Written as DNA, the CDR3 is TGCGCCAGCAGCTTGATGACAGGGTCAGAGACCCAGTACTTC. It encodes CASSLMTGSETQYF. The full variable domain, completed using reference TRBV5-1 and TRBJ2-5, is KAGVTQTPRYLIKTRGQQVTLSCSPISGHRSVSWYQQTPGQGLQFLFEYFSETQRNKGNFPGRFSGRQFSNSRSEMNVSTLELGDSALYLCASSLMTGSETQYFGPGTRLLVL.

This rearrangement joins TRBV24-1 to TRBJ2-5; D is ambiguous. V dropped 0 bases and J dropped 1 base, with 14 bases sitting between them. The V gene's germline CDR1 is KGHDR and CDR2 SFDVKD. The CDR3 is 17 amino acids. As DNA, the CDR3 is TGTGCCACCAGTGATTTGCCCTTGTCGGTAGGCCAAGAGACCCAGTACTTC. Its protein product is CATSDLPLSVGQETQYF.

This clonotype was detected only a few times. The chain has TRBV18 and TRBJ2-5; D is uncertain. This CDR3 contains 14 residues. Trimming took off 1 base at V and 5 bases at J, with 11 bases between the two ends. Germline lookup yields CDR1 KGHSH and CDR2 LQKENI. The CDR3: CASSPQGDVETQYF. The CDR3 region has the DNA TGTGCCAGCTCACCACAGGGTGACGTGGAGACCCAGTACTTC.

The chain carries TRBV6-2 or TRBV6-3 and TRBJ1-6; 9 bases agree with TRBD1. The V segment lost 6 bases and the J segment 5 bases; nucleotides outside the gene matches: 8. The CDR3 spans 16 residues. Germline V lookup: CDR1 MNHEY, CDR2 SVGEGT. CDR3 DNA: TGTGCCAGCAGCCGGGGACAGGGAAGTCATAATTCACCCCTCCACTTT. It encodes CASSRGQGSHNSPLHF.

This clonotype showed up many times. The genes are TRBV5-1 and TRBJ1-6; 9 bases fit TRBD1. CDR1 and CDR2 from the germline V gene are SGHRS and YFSETQ. The ends lost 4 bases at V and 10 bases at J; junction bases unmatched: 6. This CDR3 region has 14 residues. CDR3 amino acids: CASSTGTGNSPLHF. DNA for the CDR3: TGCGCCAGCAGCACGGGGACAGGGAACTCACCCCTCCACTTT.

There are many counts of this clonotype. J is TRBJ1-1 and V is TRBV12-3 or TRBV12-4; D remains unclear. V dropped 4 bases and J dropped 0 bases, with 9 bases sitting between them. The CDR3 totals 14 residues. The CDR3 loop is CASSYWIMNTEAFF. CDR3 bases: TGTGCCAGCAGTTACTGGATCATGAACACTGAAGCTTTCTTT.

The rearrangement links TRBV10-3 to TRBJ1-1; 9 bases fit TRBD1. Germline trimming cut 4 bases from V and 6 bases from J; bases unmatched to any gene: 15. The CDR3 runs to 17 residues. Germline V gives CDR1 ENHRY, CDR2 SYGVKD. This chain's CDR3 is CAISGTTGGTGIAEAFF. The DNA for the CDR3 is TGTGCCATCAGTGGAACCACAGGGGGCACAGGTATCGCTGAAGCTTTCTTT.

This clonotype was recorded at least ten times. V and J are TRBV2 and TRBJ1-2; 10 nucleotides agree with TRBD1. Germline CDR1 reads SNHLY; CDR2 reads FYNNEI. The CDR3 length is 14 residues. V trimming: 4 bases; J trimming: 7 bases; junction bases outside the gene matches: 6. CDR3 nucleotide sequence: TGTGCCAGCAGTGGGACAGGGGGGTCCTCTGGCTACACCTTC. Translated, it gives CASSGTGGSSGYTF.

In this sample, this clonotype turned up many times. The junction differs from germline at one of its ends, possibly a read error. The CDR3 region has the DNA TGTGCCATCAGTGGGGGGGAACCCTACGAGCAGTGCTTC. Translated, it gives CAISGGEPYEQCF. J is TRBJ2-7 and V is TRBV10-3, with TRBD2 as a possible D gene (6 bases). This CDR3 region has 13 residues. The germline gives CDR1 ENHRY, CDR2 SYGVKD.

There are many counts of this clonotype. The chain uses TRBV20-1 and TRBJ1-2, with unresolved D. The germline V gene encodes CDR1 DFQATT and CDR2 SNEGSKA (reference sequence). Trimming cost V 5 bases and J 4 bases, with 20 bases left between them. This CDR3 comprises 15 residues. CDR3: CSASGRGIDRYGYTF. The CDR3 DNA reads as TGCAGTGCTTCTGGACGGGGAATTGATCGCTATGGCTACACCTTC.

This clonotype has just a few counts. The chain joins TRBV6-5 to TRBJ2-5; TRBD1 aligns across 7 bases. The germline CDR1 and CDR2 sequences are MNHEY and SVGAGI. This CDR3 contains 15 residues. V was clipped by 2 bases and J by 1 base; unmatched bases: 4. CDR3 sequence: CASSYADRVQETQYF. As DNA, the CDR3 is TGTGCCAGCAGTTACGCCGACAGGGTCCAAGAGACCCAGTACTTC.

This clonotype was detected ten times or more. This rearrangement joins TRBV5-1 to TRBJ2-7, with no clear D. Germline V lookup: CDR1 SGHRS, CDR2 YFSETQ. CDR3 length: 13 residues. V lost 0 bases to trimming and J lost 6 bases, with 10 bases between them. The CDR3 DNA reads TGCGCCAGCAGCTTGGAGGTCGGATCCGAGCAGTACTTC. Translating gives CASSLEVGSEQYF.

This clonotype showed up many times. The CDR3 loop reads CASSLGGQGYYEQYF. The CDR3 coding sequence is TGTGCCAGCAGTTTAGGCGGTCAGGGATACTACGAGCAGTACTTC. The J gene is TRBJ2-7, the V gene TRBV12-3 or TRBV12-4, with a possible D match to TRBD1 (5 bases). The length of the CDR3 is 15 residues. V lost 1 base, J lost 3 bases, and 13 bases lay in between.

This clonotype occurred many times. This chain joins TRBV11-2 and TRBJ2-2; unclear D gene. Trimming took off 9 bases at V and 1 base at J, with 9 bases between the two ends. CDR3 length: 13 amino acids. From germline, CDR1 is SGHAT and CDR2 FQNNGV. DNA for the CDR3: TGTGCCAGTAACCCGGGGAACACCGGGGAGCTGTTTTTT. Protein: CASNPGNTGELFF.

The V gene is TRBV12-3 or TRBV12-4, the J gene TRBJ1-2; 7 positions agree with TRBD1. V dropped 3 bases and J dropped 6; count of bases not matched to a gene: 10. This CDR3 contains 15 residues. This CDR3 reads CASSLAGTAWDGYTF. In DNA, the CDR3 is TGTGCCAGCAGTTTGGCCGGGACAGCTTGGGATGGCTACACCTTC.

This CDR3 reads CAIKGGSNYEQYF. The CDR3 nucleotides are TGTGCCATCAAAGGGGGATCCAACTACGAGCAGTACTTC. The V call is TRBV10-3, the J call TRBJ2-7; D perhaps matches TRBD1 (6 bases). Per germline, CDR1 ENHRY and CDR2 SYGVKD. This CDR3 is built from 13 residues. The V and J ends lost 7 bases and 3 bases respectively, with 13 bases between them.